Below are 26 T cell receptor beta chains sequenced from a single sample in a study of cytomegalovirus exposure and HLA in healthy donors. The PCR was carried out with 60 Vbeta primers and 13 Jbeta primers. Sequenced by immunoSEQ multiplex PCR; TCRdb stores in-frame clones only, minus some. The table lists roughly 74,000 clones. Input material: PBMCs. These receptors originate from a female donor in good health and CMV-seropositive.

The chain uses TRBV5-6 and TRBJ1-1; D unresolved. Trimming pared 0 bases from V and 1 base from J, leaving 13 bases between. Germline-derived CDR1 and CDR2 are SGHDT and YYEEEE. The CDR3 is 16 residues long. The CDR3 DNA reads as TGTGCCAGCAGCTTGGATGGGTTGGGCAGGAACACTGAAGCTTTCTTT. It translates to CASSLDGLGRNTEAFF.

This chain connects TRBV10-3 to TRBJ2-7, with D maybe TRBD2 (5 bases). CDR1 is ENHRY and CDR2 is SYGVKD in the germline V gene. CDR3 length: 13 residues. V was pared by 8 bases and J by 1 base, with 12 bases between. CDR3 protein: CAIGLGGSYEQYF. Here the CDR3 DNA reads TGTGCCATCGGTTTAGGAGGATCCTACGAGCAGTACTTC.

This rearrangement joins TRBV29-1 to TRBJ1-2, with a possible D match to TRBD1 (6 bases). V was clipped by 5 bases and J by 2 bases, with 21 bases between them. Germline CDR1 reads SQVTM; CDR2 reads ANQGSEA. CDR3 length equals 16 residues. The CDR3 is CSVKLWGEGVNYGYTF. The CDR3 region has the DNA TGCAGCGTTAAGTTGTGGGGGGAGGGGGTCAACTATGGCTACACCTTC.

The gene calls are TRBV7-2 and TRBJ1-2, with 8 bases fitting TRBD1. In germline, CDR1 is SGHTA, CDR2 FQGNSA. V trimming: 5 bases; J trimming: 1 base; junction bases outside the gene matches: 9. The CDR3 has 16 residues. The CDR3 region is CASSVSRDRLNYGYTF. CDR3 DNA: TGTGCCAGCAGCGTGAGCCGGGACAGGCTTAACTATGGCTACACCTTC. Using reference TRBV7-2 and TRBJ1-2 for the parts outside the CDR3, the full variable domain is GAGVSQSPSNKVTEKGKDVELRCDPISGHTALYWYRQSLGQGLEFLIYFQGNSAPDKSGLPSDRFSAERTGGSVSTLTIQRTQQEDSAVYLCASSVSRDRLNYGYTFGSGTRLTVV.

The chain has TRBV18 and TRBJ1-4, with D maybe TRBD1 (5 bases). CDR1 is KGHSH and CDR2 is LQKENI in the germline V gene. This CDR3 region has 14 residues. Trimming took off 5 bases at V and 8 bases at J, with 15 bases between the two ends. CDR3 residues: CASSRGGLDEKLFF. In nucleotides, the CDR3 is TGTGCCAGCTCAAGGGGAGGGCTGGACGAAAAACTGTTTTTT.

The genes are TRBV6-5 and TRBJ1-2; D is possibly TRBD1 (6 bases). The germline V gene has CDR1 MNHEY and CDR2 SVGAGI. The length of the CDR3 is 14 residues. V lost 0 bases, J lost 5 bases, and 10 bases lay in between. CDR3 sequence reads: CASSYSGQLYGYTF. The CDR3 region has the DNA TGTGCCAGCAGTTACTCTGGACAGCTGTATGGCTACACCTTC.

The rearrangement links TRBV30 to TRBJ2-1; 9 bases match TRBD2. The J segment lost 2 bases and the V segment lost 4 bases, leaving 0 bases of the junction unmatched. The germline CDR1 and CDR2 sequences are GTSNPN and SVGIG (reference sequence). There are 13 residues in the CDR3. The CDR3 region has the DNA TGTGCCTGGACTAGCGGGGCCTACAATGAGCAGTTCTTC. This gives the protein CAWTSGAYNEQFF.

The genes are TRBV30 and TRBJ2-5, with TRBD2 identical over 8 bases. This CDR3 is built from 14 residues. The ends lost 3 bases at V and 4 bases at J; junction bases unmatched: 7. Germline-derived CDR1 and CDR2 are GTSNPN and SVGIG (reference sequence). This CDR3 is CAWRSGTRRETQYF. DNA for the CDR3: TGTGCCTGGAGATCCGGGACTAGACGAGAGACCCAGTACTTC.

This chain links TRBV6-1 with TRBJ1-1; D gene ambiguous. With 5 bases removed from V and 2 bases from J, the gap between germline ends came to 9 bases. CDR1 and CDR2 (germline): MNHNS, SASEGT. The CDR3 sequence is 13 residues long. In DNA form, the CDR3 reads TGTGCCAGCAGTCATTACAGTAACACTGAAGCTTTCTTT. Amino acids: CASSHYSNTEAFF.

The V call is TRBV2, the J call TRBJ1-1; D unresolved. The CDR3 contains 12 residues. Germline CDR1 SNHLY, CDR2 FYNNEI. V was trimmed by 3 bases and J by 1 base, leaving 3 bases between them. The CDR3 sequence is CASSDRNTEAFF. DNA for the CDR3: TGTGCCAGCAGTGATCGGAACACTGAAGCTTTCTTT.

The chain recombines TRBV6-5 with TRBJ1-2; 7 nucleotides match TRBD1. In germline, CDR1 is MNHEY, CDR2 SVGAGI. This CDR3 contains 15 residues. V shed 5 bases and J 4 bases; nucleotides not matched to a gene: 10. In nucleotides, the CDR3 is TGTGCCAGCAGTCGACAGGGTATGGTAATCTATGGCTACACCTTC. Its protein is CASSRQGMVIYGYTF.

The V gene is TRBV11-2, the J gene TRBJ1-2; D not resolved. Trimming left V 6 bases short and J 6 bases short, with 11 bases between. CDR3 length: 12 residues. The V gene's germline CDR1 is SGHAT and CDR2 FQNNGV. CDR3 coding DNA: TGTGCCAGCAGATCTCTTCAGAATGGCTACACCTTC. Translating it yields CASRSLQNGYTF.

The V call is TRBV5-4, the J call TRBJ2-3; possible D gene TRBD2, 5 bases. Per the germline V gene, CDR1 is SGHNT and CDR2 is YYREEE (reference sequence). There are 15 residues in the CDR3. V lost 0 bases and J 1 base, leaving 9 bases between the germline ends. In DNA form, the CDR3 reads TGTGCCAGCAGCTTGGGGGCGGGTGGCACAGATACGCAGTATTTT. It specifies CASSLGAGGTDTQYF.

The chain combines TRBV18 with TRBJ2-5, with 11 bases matching TRBD1. Germline V lookup: CDR1 KGHSH, CDR2 LQKENI. The CDR3 has 15 residues. V trimming: 3 bases; J trimming: 5 bases; junction bases outside the gene matches: 5. CDR3 nucleotides: TGTGCCAGCTCACCGGACAGGGGGCCATGGGAGACCCAGTACTTC. The encoded protein is CASSPDRGPWETQYF.

This chain links TRBV2 with TRBJ2-2; 13 positions agree with TRBD2. The germline CDR1 and CDR2 sequences are SNHLY and FYNNEI. Germline trimming cut 1 base from V and 6 bases from J; bases unmatched to any gene: 8. The CDR3 covers 18 residues. CDR3 loop: CASSEEQPGLAGSGELFF. The DNA for the CDR3 is TGTGCCAGCAGTGAAGAACAGCCGGGACTAGCGGGGTCCGGGGAGCTGTTTTTT.

The V gene is TRBV5-6, the J gene TRBJ1-2; TRBD1 agrees at 11 bases. CDR1 is SGHDT, CDR2 YYEEEE, per germline. V dropped 2 bases and J dropped 4; count of bases not matched to a gene: 4. This CDR3 contains 15 residues. CDR3 bases: TGTGCCAGCAGCTTTGTGGGACAGGGGGGCTATGGCTACACCTTC. Protein sequence: CASSFVGQGGYGYTF.

The chain couples TRBV5-6 to TRBJ1-3; 7 bases align to TRBD1. Per germline, CDR1 SGHDT and CDR2 YYEEEE. The CDR3 spans 17 residues. V trimming: 0 bases; J trimming: 0 bases; junction bases outside the gene matches: 6. CDR3 coding DNA: TGTGCCAGCAGCTTGGCAGACAGGGCTCTCTCTGGAAACACCATATATTTT. Its translation is CASSLADRALSGNTIYF.

The rearrangement links TRBV4-1 to TRBJ2-2; 7 nucleotides match TRBD1. Unmatched junction bases numbered 7, after V lost 8 bases and J lost 7 bases. The CDR3 covers 13 residues. Germline V gene data show CDR1 as MGHRA and CDR2 as YSYEKL. The CDR3 sequence: CASLGNRGGELFF. The CDR3 coding sequence is TGCGCCAGCTTAGGAAACAGGGGCGGGGAGCTGTTTTTT.

The rearrangement joins TRBV29-1 to TRBJ2-1; 9 bases line up with TRBD2. This CDR3 is built from 14 residues. The trim removed 4 bases at V and 4 bases at J, leaving 5 bases unmatched. Germline loops: CDR1 SQVTM, CDR2 ANQGSEA. The CDR3 DNA reads as TGCAGCGTTGGGGCGCGGGGGGGATACAATGAGCAGTTCTTC. As protein: CSVGARGGYNEQFF.

The rearrangement links TRBV9 to TRBJ2-1, with 8 bases identical to TRBD2. The germline V gene has CDR1 SGDLS and CDR2 YYNGEE. V lost 0 bases, J lost 0 bases, and 20 bases stayed unmatched. The CDR3 has 22 amino acids. The DNA for the CDR3 is TGTGCCAGCAGCGTAGGGCTCATGGGGACTAGGACGGACCAAGGCTCCTACAATGAGCAGTTCTTC. Residues: CASSVGLMGTRTDQGSYNEQFF.

The chain uses TRBV5-1 and TRBJ1-1, with D unclear. V lost 2 bases and J 0 bases, leaving 8 bases between the germline ends. Germline-derived CDR1 and CDR2 are SGHRS and YFSETQ. The CDR3 has 14 residues. CDR3 residues: CASSLFAVNTEAFF. DNA for the CDR3: TGCGCCAGCAGCTTATTTGCAGTGAACACTGAAGCTTTCTTT.

V usage is TRBV5-6 and J usage is TRBJ1-4, with 9 positions matching TRBD1. V shed 4 bases, J shed 5 bases, and the junction held 6 bases outside the gene matches. The germline gives CDR1 SGHDT, CDR2 YYEEEE. The CDR3 runs to 15 residues. The CDR3 DNA reads as TGTGCCAGCAGCGCCGGGGACAGGGTGAATGAAAAACTGTTTTTT. Protein sequence: CASSAGDRVNEKLFF.

The chain links TRBV11-2 to TRBJ2-7; the match to TRBD1 covers 7 bases. The CDR3 spans 14 residues. The germline CDR1 and CDR2 sequences are SGHAT and FQNNGV. Trimming cost V 5 bases and J 6 bases; bases outside gene matches: 10. CDR3 sequence reads: CASSLLQGIGEQYF. CDR3 coding DNA: TGTGCCAGCAGCCTCCTACAGGGGATCGGCGAGCAGTACTTC.

The chain links TRBV18 to TRBJ2-5; 8 positions match TRBD2. The junction had 4 bases not matched to a gene; V was cut back by 4 bases and J by 3 bases. There are 14 residues in the CDR3. From germline, CDR1 is KGHSH and CDR2 LQKENI. This CDR3 reads CASSHGLAEETQYF. CDR3 nucleotides: TGTGCCAGCTCACACGGACTAGCAGAAGAGACCCAGTACTTC.

This sequence joins TRBV5-6 and TRBJ2-3; TRBD2 agrees at 7 bases. Germline-derived CDR1 and CDR2 are SGHDT and YYEEEE. The trim removed 5 bases at V and 1 base at J, leaving 4 bases unmatched. This CDR3 comprises 14 residues. The CDR3 loop is CASRKRDGTDTQYF. The DNA of the CDR3 is TGTGCCAGCAGGAAGCGGGATGGCACAGATACGCAGTATTTT.

J is TRBJ2-5 and V is TRBV6-1; 11 nucleotides align to TRBD2. This CDR3 is built from 14 residues. CDR1 is MNHNS and CDR2 is SASEGT in the germline V gene. With 7 bases clipped from V and 4 bases from J, the junction kept 5 bases outside the gene matches. The CDR3, as DNA: TGTGCCAGCATAGCGGGGGGGCCAGGAGAGACCCAGTACTTC. It translates to CASIAGGPGETQYF.